The clone carrying this T cell receptor (beta chain) appeared a single time. No antigen is known for it. Stated time point: pretreatment peripheral blood. Germline trimming cut 2 bases from V and 4 bases from J; bases unmatched to any gene: 2. CDR1 and CDR2 from the germline V gene are MNHEY and SVGAGI. The CDR3 length is 14 residues. These data come from a study of PD-L1 blockade in urothelial cancer. In the study overall: Individuals in the cohort had been given 0 to 3 earlier chemotherapy regimens. The analyses of blood took place 3 weeks (second dose) and 6 weeks after treatment start.

Study results and limitations: Below-median pretreatment blood TCR clonality was a predictor of better survival. The study found that durable-benefit patients expanded tumor-associated blood clones more at 3 weeks.

The method was immunoSEQ multiplex PCR; TCRdb's version includes in-frame clones alone and lacks a portion of them. The sample gives roughly 120,000 clones, about 88% of which show up once; 2.5% to 3.5% is in the top ten. The TCR was taken from a man in his fifties with urothelial cancer. The sequencing used PBMCs, collected around atezolizumab (anti-PD-L1) treatment. The rearrangement uses TRBV6-5 and TRBJ1-2; 9 positions match TRBD1. The chain's CDR3 is CASSYLGQGYGYTF. For the CDR3, the DNA is TGTGCCAGCAGTTACCTGGGACAGGGCTATGGCTACACCTTC.